One and the same sample provided the 18 T cell receptor beta chains below, sequenced in a study of neoadjuvant nivolumab and ipilimumab in lung cancer. Using immunoSEQ multiplex PCR, the repertoire was profiled, and TCRdb retains in-frame clones only, with some absent. The table includes more than 25,000 clones, about 70% detected once. Sample: tumor tissue, taken after neoadjuvant nivolumab, alone or with ipilimumab, at or shortly before surgery. The receptors originated from an adult with non-small cell lung cancer.

The V gene is TRBV7-2, the J gene TRBJ2-7, with D possibly TRBD2 on 6 matching bases. The CDR3 is 15 amino acids. Germline V gene lookup returns CDR1 SGHTA and CDR2 FQGNSA. The ends were cut back, 0 bases at V and 2 bases at J, with 11 bases in the middle. CDR3 nucleotides: TGTGCCAGCAGCTTAGCGGTTCGGGGGACCTACGAGCAGTACTTC. Its translation: CASSLAVRGTYEQYF. Drawing the rest from reference TRBV7-2 and TRBJ2-7, the complete variable domain is GAGVSQSPSNKVTEKGKDVELRCDPISGHTALYWYRQSLGQGLEFLIYFQGNSAPDKSGLPSDRFSAERTGGSVSTLTIQRTQQEDSAVYLCASSLAVRGTYEQYFGPGTRLTVT.

The chain couples TRBV12-5 to TRBJ1-1; TRBD1 is a possible D gene (6 bases). Germline CDR1 reads LGHNT; CDR2 reads FRNRAP. The CDR3 runs 19 residues. Trimming took off 5 bases at V and 8 bases at J, with 33 bases between the two ends. CDR3 DNA: TGTGCTAGTGGTCCCCCACACACCACCACACAAAACAGGGACCGAGAAGCTTTCTTT. Translation gives CASGPPHTTTQNRDREAFF.

The rearrangement links TRBV7-2 to TRBJ2-3, with D possibly matching TRBD1 (5 bases). CDR3 size: 13 residues. V lost 3 bases and J lost 9, with 13 bases in between. Germline-derived CDR1 and CDR2 are SGHTA and FQGNSA. CDR3 in DNA: TGTGCCAGCAGCTTCGCCTCGCCAGGGACGCAGTATTTT. It translates to CASSFASPGTQYF.

The chain links TRBV19 to TRBJ1-5; tentatively, D is TRBD1 (6 bases). The CDR3 covers 12 residues. Looked up from germline, CDR1 is LNHDA and CDR2 is SQIVND (reference sequence). Trimming cost V 6 bases and J 11 bases, with 14 bases left between them. CDR3: CASSIGGMTQHF. The CDR3 nucleotides read TGTGCCAGTAGCATCGGGGGCATGACCCAGCATTTT.

The V call is TRBV5-4, the J call TRBJ2-4; 10 bases match TRBD1. With V trimmed by 9 bases and J by 2 bases, 5 bases remained unmatched. CDR1 is SGHNT and CDR2 is YYREEE in the germline V gene (reference sequence). CDR3 length equals 14 residues. The CDR3 nucleotides read TGTGCCAAACCGGGACAGGGGTCCAAAAACATTCAGTACTTC. Its translation: CAKPGQGSKNIQYF.

The rearrangement joins TRBV6-5 to TRBJ1-3, with 9 nucleotides matching TRBD1. After removal of 6 bases from V and 4 bases from J, the junction contained 7 bases not matched to a gene. CDR3 size: 15 residues. Germline assignment: CDR1 MNHEY and CDR2 SVGAGI. CDR3 DNA: TGTGCCAGCAGGGGCGACAGGGGGACCGGAAACACCATATATTTT. Translation gives CASRGDRGTGNTIYF.

The CDR3 coding sequence is TGTGCCAGCAGCGACACAGGGCGATATGGCTACACCTTC. Residues: CASSDTGRYGYTF. The J gene is TRBJ1-2, the V gene TRBV5-4, with D possibly TRBD1 on 6 matching bases. The CDR3 is 13 amino acids. CDR1 SGHNT and CDR2 YYREEE come from the germline V gene (reference sequence). V was cut by 4 bases and J by 5 bases, with 12 bases left in between.

This clone has only one observation. The V gene is TRBV7-9, the J gene TRBJ1-6, with 8 nucleotides matching TRBD1. From germline, CDR1 is SEHNR and CDR2 FQNEAQ (reference sequence). Trimming at V came to 4 bases and at J to 7 bases, leaving 9 bases not matched to a gene. The CDR3 is 16 amino acids. The CDR3: CASSSRPGQGNSPLHF. CDR3 nucleotides: TGTGCCAGCAGCTCGCGTCCCGGACAGGGAAATTCACCCCTCCACTTT. The whole variable domain, filled in from reference TRBV7-9 and TRBJ1-6, reads DTGVSQNPRHKITKRGQNVTFRCDPISEHNRLYWYRQTLGQGPEFLTYFQNEAQLEKSRLLSDRFSAERPKGSFSTLEIQRTEQGDSAMYLCASSSRPGQGNSPLHFGNGTRLTVT.

The V gene is TRBV4-2, the J gene TRBJ2-5, with D perhaps assigned TRBD1 or TRBD2 (5 bases each). The V end was cut by 2 bases, the J end by 13 bases, with 14 bases between. This CDR3 spans 12 amino acids. Germline CDR1 and CDR2: LGHNA and YNFKEQ. The CDR3 sequence: CASSQKGRPVYF. As DNA, the CDR3 is TGTGCCAGCAGCCAAAAGGGACGCCCCGTGTACTTC.

J is TRBJ1-5 and V is TRBV9; D gene unclear. Germline V gives CDR1 SGDLS, CDR2 YYNGEE. Trimming removed 0 bases at V and 3 bases at J, with 7 bases between. This CDR3 is 14 amino acids long. The CDR3 bases are TGTGCCAGCAGCGTAGATGGAGCCAATCAGCCCCAGCATTTT. Translating it yields CASSVDGANQPQHF.

This clone was recorded a few times. V is TRBV6-6 and J is TRBJ1-1; D unresolved. This CDR3 contains 13 residues. Between the trimmed V and J ends, which lost 6 bases and 4 bases, there was a span of 12 bases. CDR1 is MNHNY and CDR2 is SVGAGI in the germline V gene (reference sequence). CDR3 sequence reads: CASSIWEGTEAFF. In nucleotides, the CDR3 is TGTGCCAGCAGCATCTGGGAGGGCACTGAAGCTTTCTTT.

The chain uses TRBV6-5 and TRBJ2-1, with D maybe TRBD1 (6 bases). Deletions cut 2 bases from V and 9 bases from J, with 14 bases between. This CDR3 is built from 14 residues. Germline V gene data show CDR1 as MNHEY and CDR2 as SVGAGI. The CDR3 nucleotides read TGTGCCAGCAGTTACCCCACACAGGGCAGTGAGCAGTTCTTC. Translating it yields CASSYPTQGSEQFF.

The rearrangement joins TRBV4-2 to TRBJ2-1, with 9 bases that match TRBD2. V lost 1 base to trimming and J lost 7 bases; unmatched junction nucleotides: 8. This CDR3 comprises 16 residues. CDR1 is LGHNA, CDR2 YNFKEQ, per germline. The CDR3 DNA reads TGTGCCAGCAGCCAAGCTCACGCGGGGGGGCTAAATGAGCAGTTCTTC. It encodes CASSQAHAGGLNEQFF.

The rearrangement links TRBV7-9 to TRBJ2-7; 10 nucleotides agree with TRBD1. The CDR3 loop spans 16 amino acids. The V segment lost 8 bases and the J segment 0 bases; nucleotides outside the gene matches: 10. Looked up from germline, CDR1 is SEHNR and CDR2 is FQNEAQ (reference sequence). CDR3 nucleotides: TGTGCCAGCCAAGGGGGACAGGGGAAGACCTCCTACGAGCAGTACTTC. Its protein product is CASQGGQGKTSYEQYF.

This clone is a singleton in its sample. This chain joins TRBV15 and TRBJ2-3; 7 nucleotides line up with TRBD1. Trimming took 6 bases from V and 0 from J; bases not matched to a gene: 3. This CDR3 spans 14 amino acids. CDR1 and CDR2 from the germline V gene are LNHNV and YYDKDF (reference sequence). CDR3 amino acids: CATRPGGSTDTQYF. The CDR3 coding sequence is TGTGCCACCAGACCAGGGGGTAGCACAGATACGCAGTATTTT. The full variable domain, with the rest looked up from reference TRBV15 and TRBJ2-3, is DAMVIQNPRYQVTQFGKPVTLSCSQTLNHNVMYWYQQKSSQAPKLLFHYYDKDFNNEADTPDNFQSRRPNTSFCFLDIRSPGLGDTAMYLCATRPGGSTDTQYFGPGTRLTVL.

The chain links TRBV11-2 to TRBJ1-2; TRBD1 might be the D (5 bases). Looked up from germline, CDR1 is SGHAT and CDR2 is FQNNGV. Trimming took 1 base from V and 7 from J, leaving 13 bases between them. The CDR3 covers 14 residues. The CDR3 DNA is TGTGCCAGCAGCTTAGCAGGGACCACGGGTGGCTACACCTTC. Encoded protein: CASSLAGTTGGYTF.

The chain uses TRBV10-2 and TRBJ1-2; D may be TRBD1 (6 bases). CDR1 WSHSY and CDR2 SAAADI come from the germline V gene. The CDR3 length is 13 residues. Trimming removed 5 bases from V and 3 bases from J, with 10 bases in between. CDR3 coding DNA: TGCGCCAGCAGTAGACAGGCAGACTATGGCTACACCTTC. As protein: CASSRQADYGYTF.

The table lists this clone with a few counts. The rearrangement uses TRBV6-5 and TRBJ1-2; tentative D call: TRBD1 (5 bases). Trimming shortened V by 6 bases and J by 4 bases, and 12 bases separated the two germline ends. CDR3 length: 13 residues. CDR1 is MNHEY, CDR2 SVGAGI, per germline. The CDR3 is CASSLRGGYGYTF. The CDR3, as DNA: TGTGCCAGCAGCCTCCGGGGGGGCTATGGCTACACCTTC.